A single sample is the source of the 8 T cell receptor beta chains below, sequenced in a study of cytomegalovirus exposure and HLA in healthy donors. Clones were sequenced by immunoSEQ multiplex PCR, and TCRdb holds only the in-frame ones, with some missing. The sample includes roughly 260,000 clones, just under 90% of them seen just once. Sequencing was performed on PBMCs. These receptors were obtained from a man aged 18 to 35 in good health and CMV-seronegative.

The chain has TRBV25-1 and TRBJ1-4; 7 bases are a match to TRBD1. V lost 2 bases to trimming and J lost 7 bases; unmatched junction nucleotides: 7. This CDR3 is 15 amino acids long. CDR1 is MGHDK and CDR2 is SYGVNS in the germline V gene. The CDR3 spells CASSEVEGAIEKLFF. The CDR3 DNA reads as TGTGCCAGCAGTGAAGTGGAGGGGGCAATTGAAAAACTGTTTTTT.

The chain is built from TRBV28 and TRBJ2-7; TRBD1 aligns across 7 bases. From germline, CDR1 is MDHEN and CDR2 SYDVKM. The CDR3 has 13 amino acids. With V trimmed by 4 bases and J by 4 bases, 4 bases remained unmatched. The CDR3 sequence: CASSSDRLYEQYF. The CDR3 DNA reads as TGTGCCAGCAGTTCGGACAGGCTGTACGAGCAGTACTTC. The full variable domain, in which reference TRBV28 and TRBJ2-7 provide the parts outside the CDR3, is DVKVTQSSRYLVKRTGEKVFLECVQDMDHENMFWYRQDPGLGLRLIYFSYDVKMKEKGDIPEGYSVSREKKERFSLILESASTNQTSMYLCASSSDRLYEQYFGPGTRLTVT.

The chain joins TRBV6-5 to TRBJ2-1; no definite D call. The V end lost 6 bases, the J end lost 1 base, and 10 bases lay between the germline ends. Germline V lookup: CDR1 MNHEY, CDR2 SVGAGI. This CDR3 has 14 amino acids. For the CDR3, the DNA is TGTGCCAGCAGCCACCTAGATTCCTACAATGAGCAGTTCTTC. As protein: CASSHLDSYNEQFF.

This clone was counted only a few times. The rearrangement links TRBV5-4 to TRBJ1-5; 9 bases match TRBD1. CDR1 and CDR2 (germline): SGHNT, YYREEE (reference sequence). This CDR3 has 13 amino acids. With V trimmed by 4 bases and J by 6 bases, 2 bases remained unmatched. The CDR3 bases are TGTGCCAGCAGCCTGGACAGGGGTCAGCCCCAGCATTTT. Translated: CASSLDRGQPQHF.

The chain combines TRBV11-2 with TRBJ2-5; D might be TRBD1 (5 bases). Germline lookup yields CDR1 SGHAT and CDR2 FQNNGV. The length of the CDR3 is 14 residues. With 5 bases removed from V and 1 base from J, the gap between germline ends came to 11 bases. CDR3 residues: CASSQVGPQETQYF. CDR3 bases: TGTGCCAGCAGCCAGGTGGGGCCCCAAGAGACCCAGTACTTC.

The chain has TRBV5-1 and TRBJ2-2; 8 bases are a match to TRBD2. Germline V gene data show CDR1 as SGHRS and CDR2 as YFSETQ. V lost 0 bases to trimming and J lost 4 bases; unmatched junction nucleotides: 11. The CDR3 contains 18 residues. The CDR3 coding sequence is TGCGCCAGCAGCTTGGAAGGGAGAAACCTAGCGGGCACCGGGGAGCTGTTTTTT. Amino acids: CASSLEGRNLAGTGELFF.

The chain couples TRBV5-6 to TRBJ2-1, with 10 bases matching TRBD1. The CDR3 length is 16 residues. V gave up 0 bases and J gave up 7 bases; unmatched junction bases: 7. Per germline, CDR1 SGHDT and CDR2 YYEEEE. Here the CDR3 reads CASSLAATGGKNEQFF. CDR3 DNA: TGTGCCAGCAGCTTGGCCGCGACAGGGGGCAAGAATGAGCAGTTCTTC.

The rearrangement links TRBV5-1 to TRBJ2-7; D is possibly TRBD2 (5 bases). Germline V lookup: CDR1 SGHRS, CDR2 YFSETQ. This CDR3 comprises 12 residues. V shed 8 bases and J shed 3 bases, with 12 bases lying between them. The CDR3 loop is CARGVLLYEQYF. The CDR3 region has the DNA TGCGCCAGGGGAGTACTCCTCTACGAGCAGTACTTC.